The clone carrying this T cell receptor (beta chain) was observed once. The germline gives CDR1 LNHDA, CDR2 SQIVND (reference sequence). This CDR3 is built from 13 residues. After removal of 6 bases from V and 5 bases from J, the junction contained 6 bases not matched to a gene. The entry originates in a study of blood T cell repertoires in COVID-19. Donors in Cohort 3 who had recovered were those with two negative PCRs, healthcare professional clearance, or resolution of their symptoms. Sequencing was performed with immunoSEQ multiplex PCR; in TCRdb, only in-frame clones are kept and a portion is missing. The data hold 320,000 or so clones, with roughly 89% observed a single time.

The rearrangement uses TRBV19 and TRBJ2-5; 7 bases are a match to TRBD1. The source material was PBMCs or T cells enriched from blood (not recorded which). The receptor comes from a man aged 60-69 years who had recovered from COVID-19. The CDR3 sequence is CASSQQGWETQYF. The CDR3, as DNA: TGTGCCAGTAGCCAACAGGGGTGGGAGACCCAGTACTTC.